Listed here are 27 T cell receptor beta chains from one sample, sequenced in a study of Ad26.COV2.S vaccination and SARS-CoV-2 variants. The treatment: 19 received Ad26.COV2.S at low or high dose, single or two shots; 5 received placebo; per-sample allocation not given. Day 63 after the first injection of vaccine or placebo was the sampling time. Assay used: immunoSEQ multiplex PCR; TCRdb lists only in-frame clones, some missing. The data show about 680,000 clones, 89% seen once. Source: peripheral blood, taken in a trial of Ad26.COV2.S vaccine versus placebo. The receptors stem from a person aged 18-60 years who received the Ad26.COV2.S COVID-19 vaccine or a placebo.

This chain uses TRBV5-4 with TRBJ2-1; TRBD2 agrees at 16 bases. This CDR3 contains 16 residues. The V and J ends lost 4 bases and 5 bases, in that order; junction bases with no gene match: 3. Germline lookup yields CDR1 SGHNT and CDR2 YYREEE (reference sequence). This CDR3 reads CASSQGLAGGNNEQFF. The CDR3 bases are TGTGCCAGCAGCCAGGGACTAGCGGGGGGGAACAATGAGCAGTTCTTC.

The chain couples TRBV3-1 (or the pseudogene TRBV3-2) to TRBJ1-5; D unclear. The length of the CDR3 is 14 residues. V was clipped by 0 bases and J by 0 bases, with 3 bases between them. Germline V gene sequence: CDR1 LGHDT, CDR2 YNNKEL (reference sequence). Here the CDR3 DNA reads TGTGCCAGCAGCCAAGACTTTAGCAATCAGCCCCAGCATTTT. Amino acid sequence: CASSQDFSNQPQHF.

The V and J genes are TRBV4-3 and TRBJ1-1; 9 nucleotides line up with TRBD1. The germline CDR1 and CDR2 sequences are LGHNA and YSLEER. CDR3 length: 18 residues. Trimming took 2 bases from V and 5 from J; bases not matched to a gene: 15. In DNA, the CDR3 is TGCGCCAGCAGCCAATCACAGGGGGCTATGGCTTCGGTGACTGAAGCTTTCTTT. Amino acid sequence: CASSQSQGAMASVTEAFF.

This sequence joins TRBV2 and TRBJ2-7; unclear D gene. The CDR3 runs 11 residues. Trimming stripped 8 bases from V and 2 bases from J, with 7 bases between. Germline assignment: CDR1 SNHLY and CDR2 FYNNEI. The CDR3 coding sequence is TGTGCCAGCGGGTACACCTACGAGCAGTACTTC. It yields the protein CASGYTYEQYF.

V usage is TRBV2 and J usage is TRBJ2-5; the match to TRBD1 covers 9 bases. The J segment lost 4 bases and the V segment lost 7 bases, leaving 7 bases of the junction unmatched. The CDR3 runs to 14 residues. Germline CDR1 SNHLY, CDR2 FYNNEI. The DNA of the CDR3 is TGTGCCAGCATTAGGGACAGGGAAGGAGAGACCCAGTACTTC. Protein: CASIRDREGETQYF.

The chain combines TRBV18 with TRBJ1-3; possibly TRBD1 for D (6 bases). Trimming took off 3 bases at V and 4 bases at J, with 13 bases between the two ends. Germline CDR1 KGHSH, CDR2 LQKENI. This CDR3 contains 15 residues. CDR3 sequence: CASSPMGGVGNTIYF. The DNA for the CDR3 is TGTGCCAGCTCACCGATGGGGGGCGTCGGAAACACCATATATTTT.

The V and J genes are TRBV6-1 and TRBJ1-1; D is unresolved. The CDR3 sequence is 13 residues long. CDR1 MNHNS and CDR2 SASEGT come from the germline V gene. V was trimmed by 2 bases and J by 6 bases, leaving 10 bases between them. The DNA for the CDR3 is TGTGCCAGCAGTGAACACCGCGGCGCTGAAGCTTTCTTT. It yields the protein CASSEHRGAEAFF.

This clone has just a few counts. The chain carries TRBV27 and TRBJ2-1; D is undetermined. This CDR3 contains 15 residues. Germline values: CDR1 MNHEY, CDR2 SMNVEV (reference sequence). The V gene lost 10 bases and the J gene lost 0 bases, with 16 bases spanning the gap. CDR3: CATGSFLSSYNEQFF. CDR3 nucleotides: TGTGCCACCGGGTCATTCCTGAGCTCCTACAATGAGCAGTTCTTC.

In its sample, this clone was seen once. The V and J genes are TRBV4-1 and TRBJ1-1, with D tentatively TRBD1 (6 bases). CDR3 length: 16 amino acids. From germline, CDR1 is MGHRA and CDR2 YSYEKL. With 1 base removed from V and 5 bases from J, the gap between germline ends came to 17 bases. CDR3 DNA sequence: TGCGCCAGCAGCCAAGCCTCAAACAGGGTAGAGACTGAAGCTTTCTTT. Translation: CASSQASNRVETEAFF.

This clone was counted once. V and J are TRBV10-3 and TRBJ1-1; D gene uncertain. The V gene's germline CDR1 is ENHRY and CDR2 SYGVKD. The ends were cut back, 11 bases at V and 3 bases at J, with 16 bases in the middle. The CDR3 has 13 amino acids. The CDR3, as DNA: TGTGCCTTGAGCCGCAGATGGGACACTGAAGCTTTCTTT. Its translation: CALSRRWDTEAFF.

The chain joins TRBV11-1 to TRBJ2-7; D unclear. This CDR3 spans 15 amino acids. Per the germline V gene, CDR1 is SGHAT and CDR2 is FQDESV (reference sequence). With 3 bases removed from V and 2 bases from J, the gap between germline ends came to 14 bases. CDR3: CASSFGDGLTYEQYF. The DNA of the CDR3 is TGTGCCAGCAGCTTTGGGGATGGCCTAACCTACGAGCAGTACTTC.

CDR3 in amino acids: CASSPEGGAGEAFF. The DNA for the CDR3 is TGTGCCAGCAGCCCGGAGGGGGGGGCTGGTGAAGCTTTCTTT. The rearrangement uses TRBV5-4 and TRBJ1-1; weak D call: TRBD1 (6 bases). V gave up 4 bases and J gave up 7 bases, with 17 bases separating them. CDR1 and CDR2 from the germline V gene are SGHNT and YYREEE (reference sequence). CDR3 length equals 14 residues.

The J gene is TRBJ1-2, the V gene TRBV19; weak D call: TRBD1 (6 bases). The germline V and J ends were trimmed by 7 bases and 3 bases, with 21 bases remaining between them. In germline, CDR1 is LNHDA, CDR2 SQIVND (reference sequence). The CDR3 covers 16 residues. The CDR3 sequence is CASTLWMGRGDYGYTF. CDR3 bases: TGTGCCAGTACCCTCTGGATGGGCAGGGGTGACTATGGCTACACCTTC.

A remark on this clone: The sample has other DNA sequences that encode this CDR3 too. The rearrangement links TRBV25-1 to TRBJ2-7; D not resolved. Between the trimmed V and J ends, which lost 5 bases and 4 bases, there was a span of 6 bases. Germline V gives CDR1 MGHDK, CDR2 SYGVNS. This CDR3 is 11 amino acids long. CDR3 sequence: CASSLGYEQYF. The CDR3 bases are TGTGCCAGCAGTTTGGGTTACGAGCAGTACTTC.

This sequence joins TRBV2 and TRBJ2-3; TRBD2 matches at 9 bases. CDR3 length: 15 amino acids. The ends lost 6 bases at V and 5 bases at J; junction bases unmatched: 9. CDR1 and CDR2 from the germline V gene are SNHLY and FYNNEI. The CDR3 reads CASRKGGGAIDTQYF. CDR3 bases: TGTGCCAGCAGGAAGGGCGGGGGGGCCATAGATACGCAGTATTTT.

The V call is TRBV19, the J call TRBJ1-1; tentatively, D is TRBD1 (6 bases). The ends were cut back, 3 bases at V and 5 bases at J, with 13 bases in the middle. Germline V CDR1 and CDR2: LNHDA, SQIVND (reference sequence). The length of the CDR3 is 14 residues. CDR3 nucleotides: TGTGCCAGTAGTATCCTCGGGGGGCGGACTGAAGCTTTCTTT. Its protein product is CASSILGGRTEAFF. The full variable domain, rest sourced from reference TRBV19 and TRBJ1-1, is DGGITQSPKYLFRKEGQNVTLSCEQNLNHDAMYWYRQDPGQGLRLIYYSQIVNDFQKGDIAEGYSVSREKKESFPLTVTSAQKNPTAFYLCASSILGGRTEAFFGQGTRLTVV.

The chain has TRBV5-6 and TRBJ2-1; unclear D gene. Trimming shortened V by 0 bases and J by 4 bases, and 8 bases separated the two germline ends. Germline values: CDR1 SGHDT, CDR2 YYEEEE. The CDR3 covers 14 residues. In nucleotides, the CDR3 is TGTGCCAGCAGCTTGGGGGGTTTTTACAATGAGCAGTTCTTC. Protein: CASSLGGFYNEQFF. Variable domain in full (rest from reference TRBV5-6 and TRBJ2-1): DAGVTQSPTHLIKTRGQQVTLRCSPKSGHDTVSWYQQALGQGPQFIFQYYEEEERQRGNFPDRFSGHQFPNYSSELNVNALLLGDSALYLCASSLGGFYNEQFFGPGTRLTVL.

This clone was counted a few times. CDR3 loop: CASSDRSYEQYF. CDR3 sequence (DNA): TGTGCCAGTAGCGACCGTTCCTACGAGCAGTACTTC. The genes are TRBV19 and TRBJ2-7; D uncertain. This CDR3 is built from 12 residues. The germline V gene has CDR1 LNHDA and CDR2 SQIVND (reference sequence). V was cut by 6 bases and J by 1 base, with 7 bases left in between.

V and J are TRBV6-1 and TRBJ1-2; D might be TRBD1 (6 bases). From germline, CDR1 is MNHNS and CDR2 SASEGT. The length of the CDR3 is 17 residues. V was clipped by 0 bases and J by 7 bases, with 21 bases between them. The CDR3 here is CASSEAGGGGGFFGYTF. The CDR3, as DNA: TGTGCCAGCAGTGAAGCGGGGGGAGGAGGGGGATTCTTTGGCTACACCTTC.

This chain joins TRBV9 and TRBJ1-2; D possibly corresponds to TRBD1 (5 bases). The CDR3 spans 15 residues. Germline V gene sequence: CDR1 SGDLS, CDR2 YYNGEE. Trimming pared 3 bases from V and 5 bases from J, leaving 17 bases between. The CDR3 bases are TGTGCCAGCAGCGAGGGAGGTTGGGGGGTTTATGGCTACACCTTC. Translated: CASSEGGWGVYGYTF.

This chain connects TRBV10-3 to TRBJ1-6, with D tentatively TRBD1 (5 bases). V was trimmed by 0 bases and J by 4 bases, leaving 10 bases between them. CDR1 and CDR2 (germline): ENHRY, SYGVKD. The CDR3 totals 16 residues. The CDR3 coding sequence is TGTGCCATCAGTGAGTCTGGGGGACGGTATAATTCACCCCTCCACTTT. The encoded protein is CAISESGGRYNSPLHF.

The chain recombines TRBV9 with TRBJ2-3; D gene uncertain. The germline gives CDR1 SGDLS, CDR2 YYNGEE. The ends were cut back, 5 bases at V and 0 bases at J, with 13 bases in the middle. The CDR3 loop spans 15 amino acids. The CDR3 is CASSPGDASTDTQYF. DNA of the CDR3: TGTGCCAGCAGTCCTGGGGATGCTAGCACAGATACGCAGTATTTT.

The gene calls are TRBV29-1 and TRBJ1-2, with 9 bases matching TRBD1. Germline V lookup: CDR1 SQVTM, CDR2 ANQGSEA. The CDR3 consists of 18 residues. J gave up 3 bases and V 3 bases, and 17 bases lay outside the gene matches. The CDR3 DNA follows: TGCAGCGTTGATCGGCCCCTTACAGGGGGCGAACTTCACTATGGCTACACCTTC. This codes for CSVDRPLTGGELHYGYTF.

The rearrangement uses TRBV7-9 and TRBJ1-2, with D tentatively TRBD1 (5 bases). CDR1 is SEHNR and CDR2 is FQNEAQ in the germline V gene (reference sequence). V was clipped by 10 bases and J by 4 bases, with 28 bases between them. There are 17 residues in the CDR3. The CDR3 coding sequence is TGTGCCACTCCACCCAATGAGGGGCAGCCCTATATCTATGGCTACACCTTC. It codes for CATPPNEGQPYIYGYTF. The whole variable domain, remainder taken from reference TRBV7-9 and TRBJ1-2, is DTGVSQNPRHKITKRGQNVTFRCDPISEHNRLYWYRQTLGQGPEFLTYFQNEAQLEKSRLLSDRFSAERPKGSFSTLEIQRTEQGDSAMYLCATPPNEGQPYIYGYTFGSGTRLTVV.

V and J are TRBV5-1 and TRBJ2-7, with D tentatively TRBD1 (6 bases). The CDR3 sequence is 13 residues long. Per the germline V gene, CDR1 is SGHRS and CDR2 is YFSETQ. V lost 3 bases, J lost 3 bases, and 10 bases lay in between. In DNA, the CDR3 is TGCGCCAGCAGCTCATCGGACAGCTACGAGCAGTACTTC. Encoded protein: CASSSSDSYEQYF.

The genes are TRBV3-1 (or the pseudogene TRBV3-2) and TRBJ2-1, with no clear D. Germline assignment: CDR1 LGHDT and CDR2 YNNKEL (reference sequence). The CDR3 is made up of 12 amino acids. The V gene lost 3 bases and the J gene lost 9 bases, with 9 bases spanning the gap. The CDR3, as DNA: TGTGCCAGCAGCCACTCAAGGGCTGAGCAGTTCTTC. It is translated as CASSHSRAEQFF.

The chain combines TRBV5-6 with TRBJ1-1, with D unresolved. The CDR3 spans 15 residues. Germline V gives CDR1 SGHDT, CDR2 YYEEEE. The germline V and J ends were trimmed by 7 bases and 5 bases, with 21 bases remaining between them. The CDR3 reads CASYFGREPFTEAFF. The CDR3 DNA follows: TGTGCCAGCTATTTCGGAAGGGAACCTTTTACTGAAGCTTTCTTT.